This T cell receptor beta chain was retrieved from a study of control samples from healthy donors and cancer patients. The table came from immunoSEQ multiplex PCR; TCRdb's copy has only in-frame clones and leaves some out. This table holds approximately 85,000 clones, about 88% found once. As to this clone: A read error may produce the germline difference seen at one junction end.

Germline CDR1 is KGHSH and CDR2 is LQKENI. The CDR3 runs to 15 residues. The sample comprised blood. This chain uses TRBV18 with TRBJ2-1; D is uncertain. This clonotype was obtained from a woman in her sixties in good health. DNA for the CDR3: TGTGCCAGCTCACCACTGATCCCCACTCACAACGAGCAGTTCTTC. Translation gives CASSPLIPTHNEQFF.